The sequence of this T cell receptor beta chain was determined in a study of T cell responses to AZD1222 COVID-19 vaccine. The study, taken as a whole, reports: Per reports, nearly half of all spike-specific TCRs target regions that are unmutated in variants.

The assay was immunoSEQ multiplex PCR, and TCRdb's table has in-frame clones only and misses some. The sample lists 140,000 or so clones; approximately 85% were seen once. Trimming cost V 5 bases and J 0 bases, with 5 bases left between them. This CDR3 has 13 amino acids. In germline, CDR1 is SGHTA, CDR2 FQGTGA. Comment on this clone: The antigen remains unidentified.

The chain uses TRBV7-3 and TRBJ1-3; D is unresolved. The source was peripheral blood, collected 28 days after the second dose of the MenACWY control vaccine. This clonotype was sampled from an adult who received the MenACWY meningococcal vaccine as a control. The CDR3 loop reads CASSLSSGNTIYF. The CDR3 nucleotides read TGTGCCAGCAGCCTAAGCTCTGGAAACACCATATATTTT. The variable domain in full, with the rest retrieved from reference TRBV7-3 and TRBJ1-3, is GAGVSQTPSNKVTEKGKYVELRCDPISGHTALYWYRQSLGQGPEFLIYFQGTGAADDSGLPNDRFFAVRPEGSVSTLKIQRTERGDSAVYLCASSLSSGNTIYFGEGSWLTVV.